Below are 8 T cell receptor beta chains sequenced from a single sample in a study of OX40 agonist ivuxolimab in advanced cancers. Using immunoSEQ multiplex PCR, the repertoire was profiled, and TCRdb retains in-frame clones only, with some absent. The sample includes tens of thousands of clones, about 88% seen only once; the top ten take roughly 11%. The sequences come from CD4+ or CD8+ T cells sorted from blood, collected in a trial of the OX40 agonist ivuxolimab. These receptors originate from an adult with an advanced solid tumor such as melanoma, head and neck, liver or kidney cancer.

The chain has TRBV4-1 and TRBJ1-6; possible D gene TRBD1, 5 bases. The CDR3 is 15 residues long. CDR1 is MGHRA and CDR2 is YSYEKL in the germline V gene. V was cut by 4 bases and J by 7 bases, with 14 bases left in between. CDR3 protein: CASSLIPGPNSPLHF. The CDR3 DNA reads TGCGCCAGCAGCCTAATCCCGGGGCCAAATTCACCCCTCCACTTT.

This chain connects TRBV28 to TRBJ2-7, with unresolved D. CDR3 length: 16 residues. Germline assignment: CDR1 MDHEN and CDR2 SYDVKM. The germline V and J ends were trimmed by 5 bases and 3 bases, with 20 bases remaining between them. The CDR3 protein is CASSVPQAESLYEQYF. CDR3 DNA: TGTGCCAGCAGTGTCCCCCAGGCAGAGAGCCTCTACGAGCAGTACTTC.

The V gene is TRBV28, the J gene TRBJ1-2; 9 bases are a match to TRBD1. V shed 4 bases, J shed 1 base, and the junction held 13 bases outside the gene matches. CDR3 size: 18 residues. Germline CDR1 is MDHEN and CDR2 is SYDVKM. The DNA of the CDR3 is TGTGCCAGCAGTTCCGTCCCGGGACAGGGAATGGGTAACTATGGCTACACCTTC. As protein: CASSSVPGQGMGNYGYTF.

V is TRBV7-6 and J is TRBJ2-2; D uncertain. Trimming shortened V by 7 bases and J by 0 bases, and 12 bases separated the two germline ends. The CDR3 is 15 amino acids. From germline, CDR1 is SGHVS and CDR2 FNYEAQ. CDR3 DNA: TGTGCCAGCACCCCCCAAGGTCCGAACACCGGGGAGCTGTTTTTT. Its translation: CASTPQGPNTGELFF.

The CDR3 sequence: CASSLLEATRGGEQYF. The CDR3 DNA sequence: TGCGCCAGCAGCCTTCTGGAGGCGACTAGGGGCGGGGAGCAGTACTTC. The chain couples TRBV4-1 to TRBJ2-7, with a possible D match to TRBD2 (6 bases). The CDR3 sequence is 16 residues long. V was clipped by 4 bases and J by 7 bases, with 23 bases between them. Germline CDR1 MGHRA, CDR2 YSYEKL.

The genes are TRBV4-2 and TRBJ2-5, with D perhaps matching TRBD2 (8 bases). The CDR3 covers 15 residues. Germline CDR1 and CDR2: LGHNA and YNFKEQ. Trimming cost V 5 bases and J 3 bases, with 16 bases left between them. This CDR3 is CASSAQGRGEETQYF. The CDR3 nucleotides are TGTGCCAGCAGCGCACAGGGGCGGGGGGAAGAGACCCAGTACTTC.

The chain carries TRBV2 and TRBJ2-7, with TRBD2 matching 8 bases. CDR1 is SNHLY, CDR2 FYNNEI, per germline. This CDR3 contains 15 residues. V lost 0 bases and J lost 5; bases outside the gene matches: 6. CDR3 residues: CASSEARGGLDEQYF. The DNA of the CDR3 is TGTGCCAGCAGTGAAGCTCGGGGGGGGCTCGACGAGCAGTACTTC.

CDR3 in amino acids: CASSPLGLAGAREQYF. The CDR3 DNA reads TGTGCCAGCTCACCCCTGGGACTAGCGGGAGCGCGGGAGCAGTACTTC. V is TRBV18 and J is TRBJ2-7; 14 nucleotides match TRBD2. With V trimmed by 3 bases and J by 7 bases, 8 bases remained unmatched. The CDR3 is 16 residues long. Germline V lookup: CDR1 KGHSH, CDR2 LQKENI.